This entry is about one T cell receptor (beta chain). Sequenced by immunoSEQ multiplex PCR; TCRdb stores in-frame clones only, minus some. The sample gives around 150,000 clones, roughly 88% of which show up once; 5.2% is in the top ten. The data originate from a study of blood T cell repertoires in COVID-19. Per the germline V gene, CDR1 is SQVTM and CDR2 is ANQGSEA. The ends lost 7 bases at V and 2 bases at J; junction bases unmatched: 9. CDR3 length equals 14 residues. This chain links TRBV29-1 with TRBJ2-5; 8 bases are a match to TRBD2. The receptor was isolated from a man in his 70s who had been exposed to COVID-19. The sequenced material came from PBMCs or T cells enriched from blood (not recorded which). CDR3 sequence: CSAEGSGIQETQYF. In DNA, the CDR3 is TGCAGCGCAGAAGGTAGCGGGATACAAGAGACCCAGTACTTC.